This record looks at one T cell receptor (beta chain) sequence and its context. The data were taken from a study of shared T cell receptors in the human thymus. The germline V gene has CDR1 MDHEN and CDR2 SYDVKM. CDR3 length: 15 amino acids. Trimming took off 3 bases at V and 4 bases at J, with 15 bases between the two ends. Profiling relied on immunoSEQ multiplex PCR, and the TCRdb table lists in-frame clones only, not all of them. The data contain approximately 580,000 clones, about 80% of them singletons. The data also belong to a second study, concerning human thymus T cells. That source adds: Resected material from corrective heart surgery provided the thymus tissue analysed. Apparent skewing of V and J gene usage characterized both thymic and blood repertoires. In unrelated individuals, thymic repertoires overlapped highly, according to related research.

The V and J genes are TRBV28 and TRBJ1-1; D is perhaps TRBD1 (6 bases). The TCR was taken from a boy under two years old with a congenital heart defect. The sequenced material came from thymocytes. CDR3 residues: CASSFGRGATTEAFF. The CDR3 DNA reads TGTGCCAGCAGTTTCGGGCGGGGGGCGACCACTGAAGCTTTCTTT. Based on the CDR3 plus reference TRBV28 and TRBJ1-1, the full variable domain is DVKVTQSSRYLVKRTGEKVFLECVQDMDHENMFWYRQDPGLGLRLIYFSYDVKMKEKGDIPEGYSVSREKKERFSLILESASTNQTSMYLCASSFGRGATTEAFFGQGTRLTVV.